This T cell receptor beta chain emerged from a study of blood T cells in healthy people across ages (dated by TCRdb to between 2015 and 2016). With respect to the entire study: In model experiments, template switching captured roughly one uniquely barcoded TCR beta cDNA molecule for every two T cells. Donors were grouped into four age groups: young (average 16 years), middle-aged (39), aged (62) and long-lived (about 90). For two donors (one aged 18 to 29 and one aged 80 or older), the study analyzed two additional independent replicas of 1 million unique cDNA reads from the same blood draw. The study measured age-related changes in TCR beta repertoire diversity using deep sequencing normalized with unique cDNA molecular identifiers. To avoid experimental bias, donors of different ages were distributed randomly across sequencing lanes.

Receptor libraries were prepared by 5' RACE. Sequencing took place on an Illumina HiSeq 2500. A second PCR of about 6 to 11 cycles was run with a J-beta primer mix and a sample-barcoded 5' primer. Each TCR beta cDNA molecule received a unique molecular identifier from a template-switch 5' adaptor carrying 12 random nucleotides. At least 2.5 million CDR3-containing paired-end reads were obtained from each sample. The Mint cDNA synthesis kit, primed by a TRBC-specific oligonucleotide, was used to synthesize first-strand cDNA from all RNA. All cDNA was treated with uracil-DNA glycosylase and then went through a first 18-cycle PCR with the universal primers M1SS and BC2_uni_R. Per the authors' processing: For normalization, 1 million high-quality reads, each with a distinct molecular identifier, were randomly selected from each sample. Instead of being binned into consensus sequences, reads with shared molecular identifiers were discarded. MiTCR, run with a Q25 quality threshold and the strictest error-elimination algorithm, handled CDR3 identification, clonotype clustering and error correction. A nonparametric unseen species model with Euler transformation was used to estimate a lower bound on total TCR beta diversity. The public reads were quality trimmed at Q25 with fastp and then assembled into clones with MiXCR by TCRdb, keeping productive beta chains. Under each unique CDR3 protein, matching rows form one entry showing the most common genes and DNA. V and J calls and clone size were set by TCRdb, not the authors. For this sample there are about 1.1 million distinct CDR3 sequences; around two fifths appear just once. The ten largest clonotypes hold roughly 14% of the sample.

A distance of 17 bases separates the germline ends of V and J, which lose 6 bases and 5 bases respectively. CDR1 DFQATT and CDR2 SNEGSKA are derived from the germline V gene (reference sequence). The CDR3 covers 14 residues, taking in both the cysteine and the phenylalanine. Only the CDR3 part of the read is kept: 42 bases, read in frame from the first base. Comment on this clonotype: Which antigen it targets is not known. It has no much larger one-base neighbor in the sample; base qualities were not kept.

Donors were a few dozen systemically healthy Caucasian individuals from Russia aged roughly 6 to 95 years. Each donor gave roughly 11 milliliters of peripheral blood, drawn into EDTA-treated Vacutainer tubes. Ficoll-Paque density-gradient centrifugation was used to isolate PBMCs, with at least 6 million obtained per sample. Trizol reagent was used to extract total RNA from PBMCs, with at least 6 micrograms per sample. For every donor, an aliquot of PBMCs went through flow cytometry to measure the percentages of naive CD45RAhigh/CD27high T cells. On the study overall, not on this receptor specifically: Observed TCR beta diversity correlated strongly with the percentage of naive T cells measured by flow cytometry. Because donor CMV infection status was unknown, age-related changes in expanded clonotypes were potentially confounded. Total diversity estimates from one million sequenced T cells were considered lower bounds and underestimates. The long-lived group showed more naive CD4+ T cells, fewer expanded clones and increased TCR diversity than the aged group, suggesting age selection. Since profiling was done on bulk unsorted PBMCs, naive and antigen-experienced compartments could not be conclusively compared. Observed TCR beta diversity per million T cells fell roughly linearly with age, and a significant reduction was already apparent by age approximately 40.

The sequenced sample consisted of blood. The chain was built from TRBV20-1 and TRBJ2-1, with an unclear D gene assignment. This TCR came from a man between 18 and 35 years old in good health. CDR3 region: CSAYFGGLDNEQFF. The bases are TGCAGTGCGTATTTTGGCGGCTTGGACAATGAGCAGTTCTTC.